A single sample is the source of the 24 T cell receptor beta chains below, sequenced in a study of identical twins. TCRdb reprocessed the 5' RACE reads with MiXCR, giving one entry per CDR3 protein. Of roughly 690,000 distinct CDR3 sequences in the sample, 6% to 6.5% were seen once. Sequenced input: naive T cells sorted from blood. The receptors come from a man aged 18 to 35 in good health.

At least ten counts were recorded for this clonotype. The chain couples TRBV7-9 to TRBJ2-3; unclear D gene. Germline-derived CDR1 and CDR2 are SEHNR and FQNEAQ (reference sequence). Trimming shortened V by 4 bases and J by 6 bases, and 11 bases separated the two germline ends. This CDR3 is 13 amino acids long. CDR3 in amino acids: CASSSLTLDTQYF. The CDR3 bases are TGTGCCAGCAGCTCACTCACCCTGGATACGCAGTATTTT.

This clonotype was detected a few times. The V and J genes are TRBV6-1 and TRBJ1-5, with 7 bases aligning to TRBD1. The ends lost 3 bases at V and 2 bases at J; junction bases unmatched: 10. The germline V gene encodes CDR1 MNHNS and CDR2 SASEGT. The CDR3 runs 17 residues. CDR3 nucleotides: TGTGCCAGCAGTGACCCACCAGGGGGGTATGGCAATCAGCCCCAGCATTTT. Encoded protein: CASSDPPGGYGNQPQHF.

The chain is built from TRBV19 and TRBJ2-1, with TRBD1 identical over 12 bases. This CDR3 spans 19 amino acids. CDR1 LNHDA and CDR2 SQIVND come from the germline V gene (reference sequence). With V trimmed by 5 bases and J by 0 bases, 11 bases remained unmatched. For the CDR3, the DNA is TGTGCCAGTAGTCCTCGGGACAGGGGGCAGGGAGGCTCCTACAATGAGCAGTTCTTC. Protein product: CASSPRDRGQGGSYNEQFF.

This sequence joins TRBV7-8 and TRBJ1-2; tentatively, D is TRBD1 (5 bases). V lost 5 bases, J lost 4 bases, and 14 bases lay in between. CDR1 and CDR2 from the germline V gene are SGHVS and FQNEAQ. CDR3 length: 14 residues. The CDR3 nucleotides are TGTGCCAGCAGCCGAACCGACAGCCCCTATGGCTACACCTTC. Its protein product is CASSRTDSPYGYTF. Filled out from reference TRBV7-8 and TRBJ1-2, the complete variable domain reads GAGVSQSPRYKVAKRGQDVALRCDPISGHVSLFWYQQALGQGPEFLTYFQNEAQLDKSGLPSDRFFAERPEGSVSTLKIQRTQQEDSAVYLCASSRTDSPYGYTFGSGTRLTVV.

There are many counts of this clonotype. The V call is TRBV5-1, the J call TRBJ2-5; no reliable D call. The length of the CDR3 is 14 residues. V was clipped by 3 bases and J by 2 bases, with 11 bases between them. The germline gives CDR1 SGHRS, CDR2 YFSETQ. CDR3: CASSSGRVQETQYF. The CDR3 DNA reads as TGCGCCAGCAGCTCCGGACGCGTTCAAGAGACCCAGTACTTC.

This clonotype was counted at least ten times. The chain joins TRBV7-2 to TRBJ1-5; D gene unclear. The germline gives CDR1 SGHTA, CDR2 FQGNSA. This CDR3 is built from 14 residues. V lost 1 base and J 2 bases, leaving 6 bases between the germline ends. The CDR3 nucleotides read TGTGCCAGCAGCTTAGGTGCCCGCAATCAGCCCCAGCATTTT. Protein product: CASSLGARNQPQHF.

At least ten counts were recorded for this clonotype. The rearrangement links TRBV6-1 to TRBJ1-4; D is undetermined. CDR3 size: 13 residues. Germline lookup yields CDR1 MNHNS and CDR2 SASEGT. Trimming removed 8 bases at V and 3 bases at J, with 10 bases between. In DNA, the CDR3 is TGTGCCAGCGGTCGGGTTCCTAATGAAAAACTGTTTTTT. Its protein product is CASGRVPNEKLFF.

This clonotype was recorded at least ten times. The genes are TRBV20-1 and TRBJ1-5, with D tentatively TRBD1 (5 bases). Germline V lookup: CDR1 DFQATT, CDR2 SNEGSKA (reference sequence). The CDR3 is 12 amino acids. V lost 0 bases and J 15 bases, leaving 15 bases between the germline ends. CDR3 DNA sequence: TGCAGTGCTAGAGATTCGGAGGGGACCCGGCATTTT. This translates into CSARDSEGTRHF.

This clonotype was seen at least ten times. V gene TRBV6-2 or TRBV6-3 combines with J gene TRBJ2-7, with D hard to call. Germline V lookup: CDR1 MNHEY, CDR2 SVGEGT. V gave up 7 bases and J gave up 0 bases, with 13 bases separating them. The CDR3 has 14 amino acids. CDR3 bases: TGTGCCAGCAAGCTATGGACGGCCTCCTACGAGCAGTACTTC. It codes for CASKLWTASYEQYF.

The chain couples TRBV25-1 to TRBJ2-7, with 7 bases lining up with TRBD2. Germline V gene sequence: CDR1 MGHDK, CDR2 SYGVNS. There are 14 residues in the CDR3. V lost 3 bases to trimming and J lost 4 bases; unmatched junction nucleotides: 6. The CDR3 loop is CASSDPGGGYEQYV. Here the CDR3 DNA reads TGTGCCAGCAGTGACCCGGGGGGAGGATACGAGCAGTACGTC.

This chain connects TRBV19 to TRBJ2-2, with 11 bases identical to TRBD2. CDR3 length: 18 residues. From germline, CDR1 is LNHDA and CDR2 SQIVND (reference sequence). V lost 2 bases to trimming and J lost 1 base; unmatched junction nucleotides: 6. In DNA form, the CDR3 reads TGTGCCAGTAGTATAAGGTTGGGGACTAGCGGGAACACCGGGGAGCTGTTTTTT. Its translation is CASSIRLGTSGNTGELFF.

This clonotype was seen many times. This chain links TRBV25-1 with TRBJ2-2; maybe TRBD2 (5 bases). Germline V gene sequence: CDR1 MGHDK, CDR2 SYGVNS. The V gene lost 7 bases and the J gene lost 1 base, with 7 bases spanning the gap. The CDR3 covers 13 residues. CDR3 coding DNA: TGTGCCAGCACGAGGGTGAACACCGGGGAGCTGTTTTTT. Amino acids: CASTRVNTGELFF. The variable domain in full, completed from reference TRBV25-1 and TRBJ2-2, reads EADIYQTPRYLVIGTGKKITLECSQTMGHDKMYWYQQDPGMELHLIHYSYGVNSTEKGDLSSESTVSRIRTEHFPLTLESARPSHTSQYLCASTRVNTGELFFGEGSRLTVL.

The chain employs TRBV13 and TRBJ2-1, with TRBD1 matching 11 bases. Unmatched junction bases numbered 16, after V lost 5 bases and J lost 7 bases. Looked up from germline, CDR1 is PRHDT and CDR2 is FYEKMQ (reference sequence). This CDR3 is 18 amino acids long. The CDR3 loop reads CASSARTGGAQVPNEQFF. In DNA form, the CDR3 reads TGTGCCAGCAGCGCTCGGACAGGGGGCGCACAGGTGCCTAATGAGCAGTTCTTC.

This chain connects TRBV7-6 to TRBJ2-3; D is ambiguous. The V gene lost 1 base and the J gene lost 2 bases, with 7 bases spanning the gap. CDR3 length: 14 amino acids. CDR1 is SGHVS, CDR2 FNYEAQ, per germline. The CDR3 here is CASSLVADTDTQYF. The CDR3 region has the DNA TGTGCCAGCAGCTTAGTTGCGGACACAGATACGCAGTATTTT. Supplemented by reference TRBV7-6 and TRBJ2-3, the full variable domain reads GAGVSQSPRYKVTKRGQDVALRCDPISGHVSLYWYRQALGQGPEFLTYFNYEAQQDKSGLPNDRFSAERPEGSISTLTIQRTEQRDSAMYRCASSLVADTDTQYFGPGTRLTVL.

The chain links TRBV12-3 or TRBV12-4 to TRBJ1-1, with D unresolved. V was pared by 10 bases and J by 0 bases, with 15 bases between. The CDR3 runs to 14 residues. CDR3 loop: CATGRAGMNTEAFF. CDR3 bases: TGTGCCACTGGGAGAGCGGGGATGAACACTGAAGCTTTCTTT.

This clonotype occurred many times. The J gene is TRBJ2-3, the V gene TRBV12-3 or TRBV12-4, with D possibly matching TRBD2 (6 bases). Trimming removed 5 bases at V and 4 bases at J, with 16 bases between. This CDR3 is built from 15 residues. The CDR3 region is CASSLLGGSPDTQYF. As DNA, the CDR3 is TGTGCCAGCAGTCTTTTGGGGGGAAGTCCAGATACGCAGTATTTT.

The V gene is TRBV3-1, the J gene TRBJ2-7; D is perhaps TRBD2 (5 bases). The CDR3 runs to 15 residues. Germline-derived CDR1 and CDR2 are LGHDT and YNNKEL (reference sequence). The V and J ends lost 1 base and 3 bases respectively, with 13 bases between them. CDR3 region: CASSQGVRGLYEQYV. The CDR3 nucleotides are TGTGCCAGCAGCCAAGGGGTCAGAGGGCTCTACGAGCAGTACGTC.

This clonotype was detected only a few times. This chain links TRBV4-2 with TRBJ2-1; TRBD2 aligns across 7 bases. CDR3 length: 16 amino acids. The V gene's germline CDR1 is LGHNA and CDR2 YNFKEQ. After removal of 3 bases from V and 0 bases from J, the junction contained 5 bases not matched to a gene. The CDR3 loop reads CASSHTSDSSYNEQFF. The CDR3 region has the DNA TGTGCCAGCAGCCACACTAGCGATAGCTCCTACAATGAGCAGTTCTTC.

This clonotype was seen more than once but under ten times. Here the CDR3 reads CASKGTSGRNEQFF. DNA for the CDR3: TGCGCCAGCAAAGGGACTAGCGGGAGAAATGAGCAGTTCTTC. The J gene is TRBJ2-1, the V gene TRBV5-1; 14 nucleotides line up with TRBD2. Trimming cost V 6 bases and J 7 bases; bases outside gene matches: 3. Germline V gives CDR1 SGHRS, CDR2 YFSETQ. The CDR3 contains 14 residues. The entire variable domain, with the rest obtained from reference TRBV5-1 and TRBJ2-1, is as follows: KAGVTQTPRYLIKTRGQQVTLSCSPISGHRSVSWYQQTPGQGLQFLFEYFSETQRNKGNFPGRFSGRQFSNSRSEMNVSTLELGDSALYLCASKGTSGRNEQFFGPGTRLTVL.

About this clonotype itself: This may arise from a read error, as a much more abundant clone is one base away. The genes are TRBV12-3 or TRBV12-4 and TRBJ2-1; weak D call: TRBD1 (5 bases). The CDR3 consists of 13 residues. Trimming took off 4 bases at V and 12 bases at J, with 16 bases between the two ends. For the CDR3, the DNA is TGTGCCAGCAGTTCAGTGGGGCAGTGCGGGCAGTTCTTC. Its translation: CASSSVGQCGQFF.

This clonotype was detected ten times or more. V and J are TRBV29-1 and TRBJ2-1; 7 nucleotides line up with TRBD2. This CDR3 has 15 residues. With 3 bases clipped from V and 10 bases from J, the junction kept 15 bases outside the gene matches. Germline V gives CDR1 SQVTM, CDR2 ANQGSEA. DNA for the CDR3: TGCAGCGTTGAGGAGGGACTAACCTACAATGACGAGCAGTTCTTC. Protein: CSVEEGLTYNDEQFF.

In its sample, this clonotype was seen many times. V usage is TRBV6-1 and J usage is TRBJ1-3; the D is unclear. The CDR3 sequence is 14 residues long. The V gene's germline CDR1 is MNHNS and CDR2 SASEGT. V was pared by 4 bases and J by 1 base, with 8 bases between. CDR3 DNA sequence: TGTGCCAGCAGTGGGATCCCGTCTGGAAACACCATATATTTT. This translates into CASSGIPSGNTIYF.

The V call is TRBV28, the J call TRBJ2-3, with 8 bases identical to TRBD1. Unmatched junction bases numbered 7, after V lost 7 bases and J lost 4 bases. This CDR3 contains 14 residues. The V gene's germline CDR1 is MDHEN and CDR2 SYDVKM. The CDR3 region is CASMSGGPPDTQYF. CDR3 nucleotide sequence: TGTGCCAGCATGTCAGGGGGCCCCCCAGATACGCAGTATTTT.

This clonotype was counted between two and nine times. The CDR3 DNA sequence: TGCAGTGCTAGACCCGGGACGGGCCTTCTGGAGCAGTTCTTC. Protein product: CSARPGTGLLEQFF. This sequence joins TRBV20-1 and TRBJ2-1, with D tentatively TRBD1 or TRBD2 (5 bases each). V was shortened by 2 bases and J by 10 bases, with 18 bases between the two germline ends. This CDR3 is 14 amino acids long. Germline loops: CDR1 DFQATT, CDR2 SNEGSKA (reference sequence).